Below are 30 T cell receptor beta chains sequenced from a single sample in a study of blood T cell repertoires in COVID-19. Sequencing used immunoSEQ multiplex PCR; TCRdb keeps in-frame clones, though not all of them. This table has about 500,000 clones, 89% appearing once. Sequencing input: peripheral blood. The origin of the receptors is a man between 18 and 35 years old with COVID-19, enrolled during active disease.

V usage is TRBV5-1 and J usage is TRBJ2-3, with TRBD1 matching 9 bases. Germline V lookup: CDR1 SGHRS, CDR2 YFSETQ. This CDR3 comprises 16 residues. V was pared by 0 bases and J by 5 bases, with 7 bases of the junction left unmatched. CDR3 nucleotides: TGCGCCAGCAGCTTGGATCCGGGACAGGGTGGAGATACGCAGTATTTT. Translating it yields CASSLDPGQGGDTQYF.

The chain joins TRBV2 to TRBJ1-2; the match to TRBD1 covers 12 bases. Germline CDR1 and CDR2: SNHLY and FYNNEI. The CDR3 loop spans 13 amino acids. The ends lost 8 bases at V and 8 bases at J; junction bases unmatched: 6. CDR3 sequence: CASRDRGPGGYTF. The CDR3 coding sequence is TGTGCCAGCCGGGACAGGGGGCCGGGCGGCTACACCTTC.

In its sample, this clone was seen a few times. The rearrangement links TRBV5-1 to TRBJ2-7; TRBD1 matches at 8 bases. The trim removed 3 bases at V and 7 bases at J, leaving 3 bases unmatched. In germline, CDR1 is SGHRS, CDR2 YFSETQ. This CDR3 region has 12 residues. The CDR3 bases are TGCGCCAGCAGCTCACAGGGGGGAGAGCAGTACTTC. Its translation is CASSSQGGEQYF.

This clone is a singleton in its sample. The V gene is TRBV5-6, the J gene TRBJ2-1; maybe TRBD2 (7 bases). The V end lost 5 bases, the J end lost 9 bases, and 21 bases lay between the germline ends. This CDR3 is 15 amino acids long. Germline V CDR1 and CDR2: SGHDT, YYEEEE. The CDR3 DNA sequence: TGTGCCAGCAGTCTTCCGGGTCGGGGGGCAGGTGAGCAGTTCTTC. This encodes CASSLPGRGAGEQFF.

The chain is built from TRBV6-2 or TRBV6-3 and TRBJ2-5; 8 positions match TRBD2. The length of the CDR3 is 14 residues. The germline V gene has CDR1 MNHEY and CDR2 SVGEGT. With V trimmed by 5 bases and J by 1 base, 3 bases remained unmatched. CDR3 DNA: TGTGCCAGCAGTCAACTAGCGGTCCAAGAGACCCAGTACTTC. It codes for CASSQLAVQETQYF.

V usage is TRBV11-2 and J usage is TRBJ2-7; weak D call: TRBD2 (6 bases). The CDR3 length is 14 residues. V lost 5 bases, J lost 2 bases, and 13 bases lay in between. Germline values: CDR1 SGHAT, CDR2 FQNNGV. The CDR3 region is CASSADSGPYEQYF. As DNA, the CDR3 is TGTGCCAGCAGCGCAGATAGCGGCCCCTACGAGCAGTACTTC.

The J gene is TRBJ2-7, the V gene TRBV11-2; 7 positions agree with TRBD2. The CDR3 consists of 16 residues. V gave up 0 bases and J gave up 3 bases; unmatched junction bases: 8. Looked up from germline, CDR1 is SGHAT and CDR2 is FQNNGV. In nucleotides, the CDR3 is TGTGCCAGCAGCTTAGATCTGACTAGGGAGGGCTACGAGCAGTACTTC. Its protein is CASSLDLTREGYEQYF.

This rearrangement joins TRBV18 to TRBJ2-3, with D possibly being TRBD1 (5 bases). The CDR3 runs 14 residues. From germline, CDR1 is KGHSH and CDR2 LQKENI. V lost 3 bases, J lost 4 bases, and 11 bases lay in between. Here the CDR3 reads CASSPQQGADTQYF. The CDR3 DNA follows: TGTGCCAGCTCACCCCAACAAGGGGCAGATACGCAGTATTTT.

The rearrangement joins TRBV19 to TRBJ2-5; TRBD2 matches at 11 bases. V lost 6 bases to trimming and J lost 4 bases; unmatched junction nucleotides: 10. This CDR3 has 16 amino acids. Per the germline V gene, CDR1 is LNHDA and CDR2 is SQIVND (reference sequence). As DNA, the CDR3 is TGTGCCAGTAGGAAGGATACTAGCGGGGGTTCAGAGACCCAGTACTTC. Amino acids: CASRKDTSGGSETQYF.

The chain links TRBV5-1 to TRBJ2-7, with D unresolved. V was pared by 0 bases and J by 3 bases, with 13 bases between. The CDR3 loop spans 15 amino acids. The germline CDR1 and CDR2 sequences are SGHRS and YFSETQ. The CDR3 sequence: CASSLEAVDFYEQYF. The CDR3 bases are TGCGCCAGCAGCTTGGAGGCCGTCGACTTCTACGAGCAGTACTTC. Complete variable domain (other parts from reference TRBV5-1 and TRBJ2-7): KAGVTQTPRYLIKTRGQQVTLSCSPISGHRSVSWYQQTPGQGLQFLFEYFSETQRNKGNFPGRFSGRQFSNSRSEMNVSTLELGDSALYLCASSLEAVDFYEQYFGPGTRLTVT.

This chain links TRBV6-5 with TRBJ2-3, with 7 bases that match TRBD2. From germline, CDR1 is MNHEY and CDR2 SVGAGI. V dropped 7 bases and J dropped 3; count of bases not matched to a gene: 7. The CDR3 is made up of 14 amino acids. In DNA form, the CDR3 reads TGTGCCAGCACCGAAGGCGGGAGTACAGATACGCAGTATTTT. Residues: CASTEGGSTDTQYF.

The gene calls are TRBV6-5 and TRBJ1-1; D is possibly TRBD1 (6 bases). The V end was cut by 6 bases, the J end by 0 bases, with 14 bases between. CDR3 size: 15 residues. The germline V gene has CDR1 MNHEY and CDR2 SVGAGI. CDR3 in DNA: TGTGCCAGCAGAGGTACAGGGTTAATGAACACTGAAGCTTTCTTT. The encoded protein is CASRGTGLMNTEAFF.

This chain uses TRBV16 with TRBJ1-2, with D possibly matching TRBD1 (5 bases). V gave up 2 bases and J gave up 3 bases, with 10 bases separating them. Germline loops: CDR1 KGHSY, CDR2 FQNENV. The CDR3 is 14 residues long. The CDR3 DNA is TGTGCCAGCAGCCAACAGGGTTTTGACTATGGCTACACCTTC. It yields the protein CASSQQGFDYGYTF.

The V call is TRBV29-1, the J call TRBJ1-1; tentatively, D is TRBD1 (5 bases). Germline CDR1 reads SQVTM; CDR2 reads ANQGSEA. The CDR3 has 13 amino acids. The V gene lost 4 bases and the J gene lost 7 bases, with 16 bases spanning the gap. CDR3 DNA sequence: TGCAGCGTTGCCCCTCCCCGACAGATTGAAGCTTTCTTT. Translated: CSVAPPRQIEAFF.

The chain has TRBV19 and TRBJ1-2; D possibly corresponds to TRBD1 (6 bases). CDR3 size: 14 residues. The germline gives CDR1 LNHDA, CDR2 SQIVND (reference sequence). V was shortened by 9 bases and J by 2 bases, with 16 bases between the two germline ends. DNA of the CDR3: TGTGCCAGCACAGGGTCTTCAGCAAACTATGGCTACACCTTC. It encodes CASTGSSANYGYTF.

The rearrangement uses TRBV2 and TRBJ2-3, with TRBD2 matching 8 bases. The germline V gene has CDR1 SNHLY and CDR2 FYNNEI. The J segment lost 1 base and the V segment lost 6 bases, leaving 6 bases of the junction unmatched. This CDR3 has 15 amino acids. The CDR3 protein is CASRRSGSGTDTQYF. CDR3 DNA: TGTGCCAGCAGACGGAGCGGGAGTGGCACAGATACGCAGTATTTT.

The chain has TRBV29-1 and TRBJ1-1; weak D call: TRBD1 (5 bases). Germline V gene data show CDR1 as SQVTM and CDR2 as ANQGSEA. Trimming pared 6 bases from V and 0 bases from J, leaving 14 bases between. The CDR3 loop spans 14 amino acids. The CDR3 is CSVVPGRVNTEAFF. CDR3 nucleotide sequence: TGCAGCGTCGTCCCAGGCAGGGTGAACACTGAAGCTTTCTTT.

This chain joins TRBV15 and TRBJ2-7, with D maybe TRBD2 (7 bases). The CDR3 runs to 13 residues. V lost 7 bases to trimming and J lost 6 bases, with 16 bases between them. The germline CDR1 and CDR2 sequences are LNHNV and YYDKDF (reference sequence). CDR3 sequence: CATKGSGGSEQYF. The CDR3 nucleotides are TGTGCCACCAAAGGGTCGGGGGGCAGCGAGCAGTACTTC.

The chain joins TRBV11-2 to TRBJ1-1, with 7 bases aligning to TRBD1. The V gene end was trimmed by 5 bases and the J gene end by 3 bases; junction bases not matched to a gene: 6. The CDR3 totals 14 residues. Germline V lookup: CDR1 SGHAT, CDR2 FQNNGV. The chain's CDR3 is CASSPNRGYTEAFF. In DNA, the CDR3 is TGTGCCAGCAGCCCTAACAGGGGCTACACTGAAGCTTTCTTT.

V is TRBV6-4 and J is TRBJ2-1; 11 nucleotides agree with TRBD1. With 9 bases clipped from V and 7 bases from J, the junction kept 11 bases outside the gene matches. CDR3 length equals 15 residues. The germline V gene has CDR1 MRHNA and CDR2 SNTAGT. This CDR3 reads CASSPRDRGINEQFF. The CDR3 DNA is TGTGCCAGTTCCCCCCGGGACAGGGGGATAAATGAGCAGTTCTTC.

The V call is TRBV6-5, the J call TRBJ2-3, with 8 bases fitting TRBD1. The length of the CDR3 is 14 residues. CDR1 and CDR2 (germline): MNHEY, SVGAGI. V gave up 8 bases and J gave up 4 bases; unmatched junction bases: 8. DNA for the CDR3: TGTGCCAGCCGTCGCGGACAGGGCTCAGATACGCAGTATTTT. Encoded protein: CASRRGQGSDTQYF.

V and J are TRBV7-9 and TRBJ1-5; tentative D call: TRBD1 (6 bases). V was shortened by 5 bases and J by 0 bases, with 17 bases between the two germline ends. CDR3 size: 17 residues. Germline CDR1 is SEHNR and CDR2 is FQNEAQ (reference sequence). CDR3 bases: TGTGCCAGCAGCGACGAACAGGGATATTATAGCAATCAGCCCCAGCATTTT. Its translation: CASSDEQGYYSNQPQHF.

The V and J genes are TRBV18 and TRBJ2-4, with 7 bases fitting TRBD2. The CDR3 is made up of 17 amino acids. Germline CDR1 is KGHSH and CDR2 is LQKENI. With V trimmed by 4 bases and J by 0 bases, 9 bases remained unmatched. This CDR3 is CASSQVERGLAKNIQYF. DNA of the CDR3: TGTGCCAGCTCACAAGTGGAGCGGGGTCTAGCCAAAAACATTCAGTACTTC.

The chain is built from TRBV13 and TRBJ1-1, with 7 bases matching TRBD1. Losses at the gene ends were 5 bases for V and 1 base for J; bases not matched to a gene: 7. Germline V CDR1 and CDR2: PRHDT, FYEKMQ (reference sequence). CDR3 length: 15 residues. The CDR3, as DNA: TGTGCCAGCAGCCACAGCAGGGGGTGGAACACTGAAGCTTTCTTT. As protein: CASSHSRGWNTEAFF.

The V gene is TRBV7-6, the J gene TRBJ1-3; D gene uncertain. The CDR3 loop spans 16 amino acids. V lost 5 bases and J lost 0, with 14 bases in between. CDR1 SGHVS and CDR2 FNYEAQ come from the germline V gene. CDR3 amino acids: CASSLRTLHSGNTIYF. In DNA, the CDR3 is TGTGCCAGCAGCCTCAGAACCTTACACTCTGGAAACACCATATATTTT.

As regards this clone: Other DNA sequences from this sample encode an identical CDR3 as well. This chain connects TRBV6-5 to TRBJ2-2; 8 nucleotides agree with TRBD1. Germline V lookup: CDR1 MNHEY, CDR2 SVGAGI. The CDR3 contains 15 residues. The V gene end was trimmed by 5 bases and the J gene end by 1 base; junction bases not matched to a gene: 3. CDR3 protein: CASSTGTGNTGELFF. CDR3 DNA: TGTGCCAGCAGTACAGGGACAGGGAACACCGGGGAGCTGTTTTTT.

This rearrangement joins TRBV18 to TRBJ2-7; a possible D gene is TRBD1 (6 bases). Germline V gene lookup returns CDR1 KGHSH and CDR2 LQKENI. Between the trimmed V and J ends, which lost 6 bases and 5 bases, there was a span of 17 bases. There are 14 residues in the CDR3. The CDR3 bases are TGTGCCAGCTCGCTCGACAGGTTCGGTGACGAGCAGTACTTC. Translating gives CASSLDRFGDEQYF.

CDR3 region: CASRPDSSYEQYF. As DNA, the CDR3 is TGTGCCAGCAGGCCGGACAGTAGCTACGAGCAGTACTTC. The chain employs TRBV12-3 or TRBV12-4 and TRBJ2-7; a weak D match, TRBD1 (6 bases). This CDR3 has 13 residues. The V and J ends lost 6 bases and 3 bases respectively, with 12 bases between them.

The CDR3 spells CASRASGGTREQYF. CDR3 in DNA: TGTGCCAGCAGGGCTAGCGGGGGGACACGCGAGCAGTACTTC. V usage is TRBV6-5 and J usage is TRBJ2-7, with TRBD2 matching 11 bases. The CDR3 spans 14 residues. CDR1 is MNHEY, CDR2 SVGAGI, per germline. Trimming at V came to 6 bases and at J to 6 bases, leaving 7 bases not matched to a gene.

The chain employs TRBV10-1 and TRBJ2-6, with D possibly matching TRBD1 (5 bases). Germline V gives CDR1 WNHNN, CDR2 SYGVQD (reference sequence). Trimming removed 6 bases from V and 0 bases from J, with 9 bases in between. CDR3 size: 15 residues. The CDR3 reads CASSQDISGANVLTF. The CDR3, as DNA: TGCGCCAGCAGCCAGGACATCTCTGGGGCCAACGTCCTGACTTTC.